This TCR beta chain was found in a study of shared clonotypes between healthy human individuals. Study-wide context: Per-donor plates numbered three CD4 naive, three CD4 memory, two CD8 naive and one CD8 memory.

The CDR3 loop spans 13 amino acids. Trimming took 6 bases from V and 6 from J, leaving 15 bases between them. Germline CDR1 reads ENHRY; CDR2 reads SYGVKD. As concerns this clone: Its antigen is currently unknown.

Naive CD8 populations comprised CD45RO-negative cells positively selected for CCR7, excluding terminally differentiated effector memory CD45RA+ cells. All donors were Caucasian adults living in Nashville, Tennessee. Method: immunoSEQ multiplex PCR; TCRdb's copy keeps in-frame clones and lacks some. The table shows about 2,200,000 clones, with around 93% occurring only once. Study-level points and caveats: In having few donors, the study represented limited genetic and exposure-history diversity.

The specimen sequenced was naive CD8+ T cells from PBMCs. This sequence joins TRBV10-3 and TRBJ2-7; perhaps D is TRBD1 or TRBD2 (5 bases each). The clonotype originates from a man between 18 and 35 years old in good health. Some clones in this sample may be carry-over from other donors' samples. The CDR3 nucleotides are TGTGCCATCAGCGCCGGGGTTAGGGGCGAGCAGTACTTC. This encodes CAISAGVRGEQYF.